Presented here are 10 T cell receptor beta chains from one specimen sequenced in a study of vaccination and CD4 T cells after COVID-19. Sequencing of the DNA from cultured CD4+ T cells was carried out with the Oncomine TCR Beta short-read assay. TCRdb re-called the PCR reads through MiXCR, storing one row per CDR3 protein. Among 9,500 to 13,000 distinct CDR3 sequences, over 45% were seen once, and the ten largest hold roughly 30%. Treatment indicated: approximately 10-day PBMC culture with coronavirus spike peptide pools or control peptides (ViraFEST assay). The antigens for these receptors are not known. Sequenced: CD4+ T cells from blood, cultured in vitro. These receptors were collected from a human donor who had recovered from COVID-19.

This clonotype was found a few times. The chain employs TRBV20-1 and TRBJ2-5, with 9 bases matching TRBD1. The CDR3 is 16 amino acids. Trimming took 6 bases from V and 3 from J; bases not matched to a gene: 14. Germline loops: CDR1 DFQATT, CDR2 SNEGSKA (reference sequence). The CDR3 nucleotides are TGCAGTGCAGGATTCCCGAAGGGACAGGGCAAAGAGACCCAGTACTTC. It translates to CSAGFPKGQGKETQYF.

The rearrangement uses TRBV19 and TRBJ1-6, with D perhaps matching TRBD1 (6 bases). V was shortened by 3 bases and J by 10 bases, with 13 bases between the two germline ends. There are 14 residues in the CDR3. From germline, CDR1 is LNHDA and CDR2 SQIVND (reference sequence). The CDR3, as DNA: TGTGCCAGTAGTATCGGGGGGCAGGGATCACCCCTCCACTTT. It yields the protein CASSIGGQGSPLHF. The full variable domain, rest sourced from reference TRBV19 and TRBJ1-6, is DGGITQSPKYLFRKEGQNVTLSCEQNLNHDAMYWYRQDPGQGLRLIYYSQIVNDFQKGDIAEGYSVSREKKESFPLTVTSAQKNPTAFYLCASSIGGQGSPLHFGNGTRLTVT.

V usage is TRBV19 and J usage is TRBJ1-1; D is perhaps TRBD1 (6 bases). V gave up 10 bases and J gave up 0 bases, with 15 bases separating them. From germline, CDR1 is LNHDA and CDR2 SQIVND (reference sequence). The CDR3 sequence is 14 residues long. CDR3 coding DNA: TGTGCCACCACAGGACAGTTAATGAACACTGAAGCTTTCTTT. It translates to CATTGQLMNTEAFF.

The chain employs TRBV5-4 and TRBJ2-5; TRBD1 matches 7 bases. V gave up 5 bases and J gave up 1 base; unmatched junction bases: 8. The V gene's germline CDR1 is SGHNT and CDR2 YYREEE (reference sequence). There are 15 residues in the CDR3. CDR3 sequence reads: CASSFPGTAQETQYF. The CDR3 DNA follows: TGTGCCAGCAGTTTTCCAGGGACAGCCCAAGAGACCCAGTACTTC. Full variable domain (outside the CDR3, taken from reference TRBV5-4 and TRBJ2-5): ETGVTQSPTHLIKTRGQQVTLRCSSQSGHNTVSWYQQALGQGPQFIFQYYREEENGRGNFPPRFSGLQFPNYSSELNVNALELDDSALYLCASSFPGTAQETQYFGPGTRLLVL.

This rearrangement joins TRBV7-3 to TRBJ2-2, with D uncertain. V was shortened by 6 bases and J by 7 bases, with 18 bases between the two germline ends. This CDR3 region has 15 residues. Per the germline V gene, CDR1 is SGHTA and CDR2 is FQGTGA. CDR3 bases: TGTGCCAGCAGTCTCGACCGCCGCAATGGCGGGGAGCTGTTTTTT. This sequence encodes CASSLDRRNGGELFF.

The chain employs TRBV6-1 and TRBJ2-5; tentative D call: TRBD1 (5 bases). The CDR3 is 14 residues long. V lost 6 bases, J lost 0 bases, and 11 bases lay in between. From germline, CDR1 is MNHNS and CDR2 SASEGT. CDR3 sequence reads: CASRDIRYQETQYF. Here the CDR3 DNA reads TGTGCCAGCAGGGACATCCGGTACCAAGAGACCCAGTACTTC.

The chain uses TRBV27 and TRBJ2-7; D is unclear. This CDR3 contains 15 residues. From germline, CDR1 is MNHEY and CDR2 SMNVEV (reference sequence). Trimming shortened V by 5 bases and J by 3 bases, and 17 bases separated the two germline ends. CDR3 amino acids: CASSARVTILYEQYF. CDR3 bases: TGTGCCAGCAGTGCCCGGGTTACGATCCTCTACGAGCAGTACTTC.

This chain connects TRBV5-4 to TRBJ1-2; 8 positions match TRBD1. The ends lost 3 bases at V and 4 bases at J; junction bases unmatched: 11. The CDR3 is 16 residues long. Looked up from germline, CDR1 is SGHNT and CDR2 is YYREEE (reference sequence). The CDR3 nucleotides are TGTGCCAGCAGCTCGGGTTCGAGGACAGGGCCCTATGGCTACACCTTC. This gives the protein CASSSGSRTGPYGYTF.

A word on this clonotype: This CDR3 fails to terminate in the conserved phenylalanine or tryptophan, so it likely reflects a read error. It is unclear where the CDR3 begins or ends on the DNA, so no DNA is shown, and the CDR3 is as TCRdb lists it. The chain links TRBV29-1 to TRBJ2-1; the table's D call, TRBD2, was not checked against the DNA. The length of the CDR3 is 11 amino acids, counting both ends. Germline V gene sequence: CDR1 SQVTM, CDR2 ANQGSEA. The CDR3 is CSGVGDGRAVI.

The rearrangement links TRBV6-1 to TRBJ2-3; 9 bases align to TRBD2. This CDR3 has 16 amino acids. V gave up 2 bases and J gave up 1 base; unmatched junction bases: 4. Germline CDR1 is MNHNS and CDR2 is SASEGT. The CDR3 nucleotides read TGTGCCAGCAGTGAATCTGCGGGAGGGGGCACAGATACGCAGTATTTT. It codes for CASSESAGGGTDTQYF.